This is a list of T cell receptor beta chains from one sample in a study of T cells in Graves' hyperthyroidism and ophthalmopathy. Via MiXCR, TCRdb re-called the multiplex PCR reads, giving one row per CDR3 protein. In the table there are some 620,000 distinct CDR3 sequences, 15% to 20% of which are singletons. Sequencing was performed on blood. The origin of the receptors is a woman aged 25 to 39 with Graves' hyperthyroidism. Both conserved end residues are part of each CDR3. The order of the fields is CDR3 protein, CDR3 DNA, J gene, V gene, D gene, clone size. A D gene is named only where the DNA matches it firmly. The size field is filled for only some rows; it gives once, few, many or a size class.

CDR3 protein: CASKRDSNQPQHF; CDR3 DNA: TGTGCCAGTAAGAGGGATAGCAATCAGCCCCAGCATTTT; J gene: TRBJ1-5; V gene: TRBV19; D gene: NA; clone size: NA
CDR3 protein: CASSTLGSYNEQFF; CDR3 DNA: TGTGCCAGTAGTACTTTAGGGTCCTACAATGAGCAGTTCTTC; J gene: TRBJ2-1; V gene: TRBV19; D gene: NA; clone size: many
CDR3 protein: CASRYGLAGVYEQYF; CDR3 DNA: TGTGCCAGCAGGTACGGACTAGCGGGAGTCTACGAGCAGTACTTC; J gene: TRBJ2-7; V gene: TRBV6-2/TRBV6-3; D gene: TRBD2; clone size: many
CDR3 protein: CASSSHRGRQPQHF; CDR3 DNA: TGTGCCAGTAGTTCCCACAGGGGGCGGCAGCCCCAGCATTTT; J gene: TRBJ1-5; V gene: TRBV19; D gene: TRBD1; clone size: NA
CDR3 protein: CASSLGNLAGVATSTDTQYF; CDR3 DNA: TGTGCCAGCAGCTTAGGGAATCTAGCGGGAGTCGCCACTAGCACAGATACGCAGTATTTT; J gene: TRBJ2-3; V gene: TRBV7-8; D gene: TRBD2; clone size: many
CDR3 protein: CASCRLAGETGELFF; CDR3 DNA: TGTGCCAGCTGCCGACTAGCGGGAGAAACCGGGGAGCTGTTTTTT; J gene: TRBJ2-2; V gene: TRBV2; D gene: TRBD2; clone size: NA
CDR3 protein: CASSVWKSYNEQFF; CDR3 DNA: TGTGCCAGCAGCGTTTGGAAGTCCTACAATGAGCAGTTCTTC; J gene: TRBJ2-1; V gene: TRBV9; D gene: NA; clone size: few
CDR3 protein: CASSLTYGTSGRAQLSGKYF; CDR3 DNA: TGTGCCAGCAGCTTAACTTACGGGACTAGCGGGAGGGCCCAGTTATCGGGGAAGTACTTC; J gene: TRBJ2-5; V gene: TRBV7-9; D gene: TRBD2; clone size: few
CDR3 protein: CASSRDRGYHYEQYF; CDR3 DNA: TGTGCCAGCAGCCGGGACAGGGGCTACCACTACGAGCAGTACTTC; J gene: TRBJ2-7; V gene: TRBV7-2; D gene: TRBD1; clone size: NA
CDR3 protein: CASSLVSQNTEAFF; CDR3 DNA: TGTGCCAGCAGCTTAGTCAGCCAAAACACTGAAGCTTTCTTT; J gene: TRBJ1-1; V gene: TRBV7-8; D gene: NA; clone size: many
CDR3 protein: CASSLTRVGQFF; CDR3 DNA: TGTGCCAGCAGTTTAACGCGGGTAGGGCAGTTCTTC; J gene: TRBJ2-1; V gene: TRBV28; D gene: NA; clone size: many
CDR3 protein: CASSLDGARSSSTDTQYF; CDR3 DNA: TGTGCCAGCAGCCTGGATGGAGCAAGATCGTCTAGCACAGATACGCAGTATTTT; J gene: TRBJ2-3; V gene: TRBV6-2/TRBV6-3; D gene: NA; clone size: NA
CDR3 protein: CASSGGHQPQHF; CDR3 DNA: TGTGCCAGCAGTGGTGGGCATCAGCCCCAGCATTTT; J gene: TRBJ1-5; V gene: TRBV6-1; D gene: NA; clone size: many
CDR3 protein: CSATGDQPEAFF; CDR3 DNA: TGCAGTGCTACAGGGGACCAGCCTGAAGCTTTCTTT; J gene: TRBJ1-1; V gene: TRBV20-1; D gene: NA; clone size: many
CDR3 protein: CASSLAGGGSGQPQHF; CDR3 DNA: TGTGCCAGCAGCTTAGCAGGGGGCGGATCAGGGCAGCCCCAGCATTTT; J gene: TRBJ1-5; V gene: TRBV7-8; D gene: TRBD1; clone size: few
CDR3 protein: CASSLGFLYGYTF; CDR3 DNA: TGTGCCAGCAGTCTAGGGTTCCTCTATGGCTACACCTTC; J gene: TRBJ1-2; V gene: TRBV12-3/TRBV12-4; D gene: NA; clone size: many
CDR3 protein: CASRRTGGNIQYF; CDR3 DNA: TGTGCCAGCAGACGGACAGGGGGAAACATTCAGTACTTC; J gene: TRBJ2-4; V gene: TRBV28; D gene: TRBD1; clone size: many
CDR3 protein: CASSFLRGHEKLFF; CDR3 DNA: TGTGCCAGCAGTTTTTTGAGAGGACATGAAAAACTGTTTTTT; J gene: TRBJ1-4; V gene: TRBV12-3/TRBV12-4; D gene: NA; clone size: NA
CDR3 protein: CASSLALPRDTEAFF; CDR3 DNA: TGTGCCAGCAGCTTGGCTCTGCCTAGAGACACTGAAGCTTTCTTT; J gene: TRBJ1-1; V gene: TRBV5-5; D gene: NA; clone size: NA
CDR3 protein: CASSGQGHEPTYF; CDR3 DNA: TGTGCCAGCAGCGGACAAGGCCACGAACCGACATATTTT; J gene: TRBJ1-3; V gene: TRBV9; D gene: NA; clone size: few
CDR3 protein: CASSQYRGQPQHF; CDR3 DNA: TGTGCCAGCAGCCAATACAGGGGCCAGCCCCAGCATTTT; J gene: TRBJ1-5; V gene: TRBV11-2; D gene: TRBD1; clone size: many
CDR3 protein: CASSLSGQGNYGYTF; CDR3 DNA: TGTGCCAGCAGTTTATCCGGACAGGGGAACTATGGCTACACCTTC; J gene: TRBJ1-2; V gene: TRBV28; D gene: TRBD1; clone size: many
CDR3 protein: CASSLSLHEQYF; CDR3 DNA: TGTGCCAGCAGCTTATCACTACACGAGCAGTACTTC; J gene: TRBJ2-7; V gene: TRBV13; D gene: NA; clone size: many
CDR3 protein: CASSEEGVGGYTF; CDR3 DNA: TGCGCCAGCAGCGAAGAAGGAGTTGGTGGCTACACCTTC; J gene: TRBJ1-2; V gene: TRBV5-1; D gene: NA; clone size: many
CDR3 protein: CASRQGHRNTEAFF; CDR3 DNA: TGTGCCAGCAGACAGGGACACAGGAACACTGAAGCTTTCTTT; J gene: TRBJ1-1; V gene: TRBV3-1; D gene: NA; clone size: many
CDR3 protein: CASSQELDPEQYF; CDR3 DNA: TGCGCCAGCAGCCAAGAACTGGACCCAGAGCAGTACTTC; J gene: TRBJ2-7; V gene: TRBV4-3; D gene: NA; clone size: NA
CDR3 protein: CASSLDWVYEQYF; CDR3 DNA: TGTGCCAGCAGCTTAGATTGGGTATACGAGCAGTACTTC; J gene: TRBJ2-7; V gene: TRBV11-2; D gene: NA; clone size: many
CDR3 protein: CASSNQREVSYEQYF; CDR3 DNA: TGTGCCAGCAGTAACCAGCGGGAGGTCTCCTACGAGCAGTACTTC; J gene: TRBJ2-7; V gene: TRBV6-1; D gene: TRBD2; clone size: many
CDR3 protein: CASGLTGLGTEAFF; CDR3 DNA: TGTGCCAGCGGCCTAACAGGGTTGGGCACTGAAGCTTTCTTT; J gene: TRBJ1-1; V gene: TRBV6-2/TRBV6-3; D gene: NA; clone size: many
CDR3 protein: CASRGQENSPLHF; CDR3 DNA: TGTGCCAGCAGGGGACAGGAGAATTCACCCCTCCACTTT; J gene: TRBJ1-6; V gene: TRBV2; D gene: TRBD1; clone size: NA
CDR3 protein: CASSPSPAGDEQFF; CDR3 DNA: TGTGCCAGCTCACCAAGCCCGGCGGGAGATGAGCAGTTCTTC; J gene: TRBJ2-1; V gene: TRBV18; D gene: TRBD2; clone size: many
CDR3 protein: CASSSEAKGGELFF; CDR3 DNA: TGTGCCAGCAGCTCCGAAGCGAAAGGCGGGGAGCTGTTTTTT; J gene: TRBJ2-2; V gene: TRBV11-2; D gene: NA; clone size: many
CDR3 protein: CSARDGGLAVRYEQYF; CDR3 DNA: TGCAGTGCTAGAGATGGTGGACTAGCGGTTCGCTACGAGCAGTACTTC; J gene: TRBJ2-7; V gene: TRBV20-1; D gene: TRBD2; clone size: many
CDR3 protein: CASTPAVYPPYEQYF; CDR3 DNA: TGTGCCAGCACCCCCGCGGTATATCCTCCCTACGAGCAGTACTTC; J gene: TRBJ2-7; V gene: TRBV6-1; D gene: NA; clone size: NA
CDR3 protein: CSANLGGLAGGNEQYF; CDR3 DNA: TGCAGTGCTAACCTCGGGGGACTAGCGGGAGGAAACGAGCAGTACTTC; J gene: TRBJ2-7; V gene: TRBV20-1; D gene: TRBD2; clone size: many
CDR3 protein: CASRTNTGELFF; CDR3 DNA: TGTGCCAGCCGAACGAACACCGGGGAGCTGTTTTTT; J gene: TRBJ2-2; V gene: TRBV11-2; D gene: NA; clone size: few
CDR3 protein: CASSDSAVPHEQYF; CDR3 DNA: TGTGCCAGCAGTGACAGTGCGGTTCCCCACGAGCAGTACTTC; J gene: TRBJ2-7; V gene: TRBV2; D gene: NA; clone size: many
CDR3 protein: CATVGTADTYEQYF; CDR3 DNA: TGTGCCACCGTAGGGACAGCTGATACCTACGAGCAGTACTTC; J gene: TRBJ2-7; V gene: TRBV27; D gene: TRBD1; clone size: few
CDR3 protein: CASSSSESSYNSPLHF; CDR3 DNA: TGTGCCAGCAGTTCGTCAGAGAGCTCCTATAATTCACCCCTCCACTTT; J gene: TRBJ1-6; V gene: TRBV28; D gene: NA; clone size: NA
CDR3 protein: CASSFGHLPNNEQFF; CDR3 DNA: TGTGCCAGCAGTTTCGGACACCTACCAAACAATGAGCAGTTCTTC; J gene: TRBJ2-1; V gene: TRBV2; D gene: NA; clone size: many
CDR3 protein: CASSWTTGAYEQYF; CDR3 DNA: TGTGCCAGCAGCTGGACGACAGGGGCTTACGAGCAGTACTTC; J gene: TRBJ2-7; V gene: TRBV7-2; D gene: TRBD1; clone size: NA
CDR3 protein: CAFGTGSYEQYF; CDR3 DNA: TGTGCCTTCGGGACAGGGTCCTACGAGCAGTACTTC; J gene: TRBJ2-7; V gene: TRBV30; D gene: TRBD1; clone size: few
CDR3 protein: CASSYFPGSEQYF; CDR3 DNA: TGTGCCAGCAGTTACTTTCCCGGCAGCGAGCAGTACTTC; J gene: TRBJ2-7; V gene: TRBV6-5; D gene: NA; clone size: many
CDR3 protein: CATLPREDQHIQYF; CDR3 DNA: TGTGCCACCCTCCCGCGGGAGGACCAACACATTCAGTACTTC; J gene: TRBJ2-4; V gene: TRBV28; D gene: TRBD2; clone size: NA
CDR3 protein: CASSLELERHEQYF; CDR3 DNA: TGTGCCAGCAGCTTGGAGTTGGAGCGCCACGAGCAGTACTTC; J gene: TRBJ2-7; V gene: TRBV5-4; D gene: NA; clone size: few
CDR3 protein: CASSAGTGYGYTF; CDR3 DNA: TGTGCCAGCAGCGCAGGGACAGGCTATGGCTACACCTTC; J gene: TRBJ1-2; V gene: TRBV7-8; D gene: TRBD1; clone size: many
CDR3 protein: CASSLGGGGLVSNQPQHF; CDR3 DNA: TGTGCCAGCAGCTTAGGTGGCGGGGGCCTGGTTAGCAATCAGCCCCAGCATTTT; J gene: TRBJ1-5; V gene: TRBV7-9; D gene: NA; clone size: NA
CDR3 protein: CASSQGWRQIPSYEQYF; CDR3 DNA: TGCGCCAGCAGCCAAGGCTGGCGGCAAATACCATCCTACGAGCAGTACTTC; J gene: TRBJ2-7; V gene: TRBV4-3; D gene: NA; clone size: few
CDR3 protein: CASSRDGGRRMNTEAFF; CDR3 DNA: TGTGCCAGCAGCCGAGACGGGGGGCGGCGGATGAACACTGAAGCTTTCTTT; J gene: TRBJ1-1; V gene: TRBV7-9; D gene: NA; clone size: few
CDR3 protein: CSAAGQGLYTGELFF; CDR3 DNA: TGCAGTGCCGCGGGACAGGGGCTCTACACCGGGGAGCTGTTTTTT; J gene: TRBJ2-2; V gene: TRBV20-1; D gene: TRBD1; clone size: few
CDR3 protein: CASTSRTVNEKLFF; CDR3 DNA: TGTGCCAGCACTTCCAGGACAGTTAATGAAAAACTGTTTTTT; J gene: TRBJ1-4; V gene: TRBV28; D gene: NA; clone size: few